These T cell receptor beta chains were read from a single sample in a study of graft-versus-host responses after intestinal transplantation. Profiling relied on immunoSEQ multiplex PCR, and the TCRdb table lists in-frame clones only, not all of them. The repertoire holds more than 100,000 clones, with 90% to 95% as singletons. Antigens for these TCRs are unknown. Sequenced material: unstimulated CD8+ T cells sorted from spleen or lymph node cells, taken before intestinal transplant. These receptors were obtained from a human donor who received an intestinal transplant. The CDR3 runs from the conserved cysteine through the conserved F or W. D genes are given only for firm matches. Size values are once, few and many counts, or a class for expanded clones, and some rows have none.

clone_size	v_call	d_call	j_call	cdr3_aa
-	TRBV5-4	-	TRBJ2-7	CASSLGSSYEQYF
-	TRBV7-9	TRBD1	TRBJ2-1	CASSPTGGRSYNEQFF
once	TRBV29-1	-	TRBJ1-1	CSVEYLGSAFF
-	TRBV27	-	TRBJ1-1	CASTLGGEAFF
-	TRBV2	-	TRBJ1-3	CASSEVESSGNTIYF
-	TRBV4-1	-	TRBJ2-2	CASSLSSTGELFF
-	TRBV6-5	TRBD2	TRBJ2-1	CASSHSGGRYNEQFF
-	TRBV15	TRBD1	TRBJ2-5	CATSSWDSPQETQYF
-	TRBV6-1	-	TRBJ2-1	CASRPRGRDEQFF
-	TRBV7-8	-	TRBJ2-6	CASSLTVYSLSGANVLTF
-	TRBV4-1	TRBD2	TRBJ2-7	CASSQEGGSSGGRYEQYF
-	TRBV4-1	TRBD1	TRBJ1-5	CASSPGTGGNQPQHF
-	TRBV5-1	TRBD2	-	CASSLWTSGGQVEQYF
-	TRBV7-3	-	TRBJ2-1	CASSSGTYNEQFF
-	TRBV7-9	-	TRBJ2-7	CASSGSVGVKIYEQYF
-	TRBV7-9	TRBD2	TRBJ2-7	CASSTGLETYEQYF
-	TRBV27	TRBD1	TRBJ2-2	CASSSGQGPGELFF
-	TRBV7-9	-	TRBJ1-4	CASSQGNRIEKLFF
-	TRBV9	-	TRBJ1-1	CASSVVGRTANTEAFF
-	TRBV2	-	TRBJ2-3	CASNPPSYTDTQYF
-	TRBV6-5	TRBD2	TRBJ2-1	CASSYGGGAGNEQFF
-	TRBV12-5	TRBD2	TRBJ2-3	CASGSPTMTSGGAGDTQYF
-	TRBV5-1	-	TRBJ2-7	CASSPMGTYEQYF
-	TRBV5-6	-	TRBJ1-1	CASSRYQGNTEAFF
-	TRBV6-5	-	TRBJ1-4	CASRTPGDEKLFF
-	TRBV27	-	TRBJ2-7	CASSPVVGAGYEQYF
-	TRBV2	-	TRBJ2-1	CASSEQAGDTYNEQFF
-	TRBV9	-	TRBJ1-1	CASSVGGGSTEAFF
-	TRBV13	-	TRBJ2-1	CASSIRTSSYNEQFF
-	TRBV30	TRBD2	TRBJ2-7	CAFGTSFHEQYF
-	TRBV10-2	-	TRBJ1-1	CASSAWGNTEAFF
-	TRBV7-6	-	TRBJ2-7	CASSFGTIYEQYF
-	TRBV19	-	TRBJ2-2	CASSFQGSGELFF
-	TRBV6-1	-	TRBJ2-7	CASSEDWGTKEQYF
once	TRBV5-6	TRBD2	TRBJ2-2	CASSPTLTSGGHGELFF
-	TRBV2	-	TRBJ2-1	CASSRNSYNEQFF
-	TRBV7-2	TRBD2	TRBJ2-7	CASSPTGLAGAPSSYEQYF
-	TRBV27	-	TRBJ2-3	CASTGFHTDTQYF
-	TRBV19	TRBD2	TRBJ2-1	CASEIGTSGLNEQFF
-	TRBV6-6	-	TRBJ1-1	CASSLARGTEAFF
-	TRBV4-1	-	TRBJ2-3	CASSQTDLANTDTQYF
-	TRBV5-4	TRBD1	TRBJ2-7	CASSYLGTGNYEQYF
-	TRBV2	-	TRBJ2-3	CASEGQEHTDTQYF
-	TRBV20-1	-	TRBJ2-5	CSAPSQETQYF
-	TRBV7-9	-	TRBJ2-2	CASSLGQGWELFF